The 2 T cell receptor beta chains in this list originate from one sample, sequenced in a study of Ad26.COV2.S vaccination and SARS-CoV-2 variants. TCRdb keeps only in-frame clones here, not all; method: immunoSEQ multiplex PCR. The data show about 350,000 clones, with about 91% seen just once and 3% to 5% held by the top ten. The source was peripheral blood, collected after recovery from COVID-19. These TCRs come from a human donor who had recovered from COVID-19.

The sample holds a few counts of this clone. The rearrangement uses TRBV7-6 and TRBJ1-3; 8 bases fit TRBD1. The CDR3 sequence is 18 residues long. Germline CDR1 is SGHVS and CDR2 is FNYEAQ. Trimming removed 1 base from V and 0 bases from J; junction bases left unmatched: 8. The CDR3 reads CASSLGLNRGSSGNTIYF. The CDR3 DNA follows: TGTGCCAGCAGCTTAGGCCTCAACAGGGGGTCCTCTGGAAACACCATATATTTT.

The rearrangement uses TRBV9 and TRBJ2-5; 10 bases map to TRBD1. The ends lost 2 bases at V and 1 base at J; junction bases unmatched: 5. This CDR3 spans 16 amino acids. Per germline, CDR1 SGDLS and CDR2 YYNGEE. The CDR3 sequence is CASSVGTGATQETQYF. The CDR3 DNA follows: TGTGCCAGCAGCGTGGGGACAGGGGCTACCCAAGAGACCCAGTACTTC.